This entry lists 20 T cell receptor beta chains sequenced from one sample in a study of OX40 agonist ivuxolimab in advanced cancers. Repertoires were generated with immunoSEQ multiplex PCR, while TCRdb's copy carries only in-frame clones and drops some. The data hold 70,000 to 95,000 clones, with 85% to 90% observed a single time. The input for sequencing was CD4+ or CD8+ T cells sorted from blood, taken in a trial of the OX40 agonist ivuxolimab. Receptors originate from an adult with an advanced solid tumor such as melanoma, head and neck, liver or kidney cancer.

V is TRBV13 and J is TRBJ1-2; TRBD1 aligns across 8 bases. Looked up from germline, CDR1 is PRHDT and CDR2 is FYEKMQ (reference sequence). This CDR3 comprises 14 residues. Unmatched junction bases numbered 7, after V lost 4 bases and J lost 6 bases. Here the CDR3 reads CASSWWDRRHGYTF. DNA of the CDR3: TGTGCCAGCAGCTGGTGGGACAGGAGGCATGGCTACACCTTC.

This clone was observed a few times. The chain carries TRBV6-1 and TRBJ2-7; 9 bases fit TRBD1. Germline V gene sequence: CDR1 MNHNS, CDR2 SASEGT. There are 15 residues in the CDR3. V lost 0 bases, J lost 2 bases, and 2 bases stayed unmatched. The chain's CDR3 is CASSEAGTGPYEQYF. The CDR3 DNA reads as TGTGCCAGCAGTGAAGCGGGGACAGGGCCCTACGAGCAGTACTTC.

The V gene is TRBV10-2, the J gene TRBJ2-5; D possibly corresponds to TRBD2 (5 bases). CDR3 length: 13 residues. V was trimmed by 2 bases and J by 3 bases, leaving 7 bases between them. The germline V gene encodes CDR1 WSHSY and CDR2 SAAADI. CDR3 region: CASSEMGEETQYF. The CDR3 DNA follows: TGCGCCAGCAGTGAGATGGGAGAAGAGACCCAGTACTTC.

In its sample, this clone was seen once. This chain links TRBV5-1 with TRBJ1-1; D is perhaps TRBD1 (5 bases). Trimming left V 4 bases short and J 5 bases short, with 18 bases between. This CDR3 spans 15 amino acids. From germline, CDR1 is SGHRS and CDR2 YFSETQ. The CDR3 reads CASSQHQGYGTEAFF. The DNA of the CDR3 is TGCGCCAGCAGCCAACATCAGGGTTACGGGACTGAAGCTTTCTTT.

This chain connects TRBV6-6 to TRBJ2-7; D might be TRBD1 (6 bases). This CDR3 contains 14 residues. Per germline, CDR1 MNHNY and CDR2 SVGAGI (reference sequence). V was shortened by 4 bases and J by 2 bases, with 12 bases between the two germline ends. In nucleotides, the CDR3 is TGTGCCAGCAGTTCTCGGACAGTCCCCTACGAGCAGTACTTC. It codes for CASSSRTVPYEQYF.

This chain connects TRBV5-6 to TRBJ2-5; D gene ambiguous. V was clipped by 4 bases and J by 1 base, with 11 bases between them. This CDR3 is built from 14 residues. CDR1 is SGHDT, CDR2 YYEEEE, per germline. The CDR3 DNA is TGTGCCAGCAGCCCCCGGAGCTTCCAAGAGACCCAGTACTTC. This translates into CASSPRSFQETQYF.

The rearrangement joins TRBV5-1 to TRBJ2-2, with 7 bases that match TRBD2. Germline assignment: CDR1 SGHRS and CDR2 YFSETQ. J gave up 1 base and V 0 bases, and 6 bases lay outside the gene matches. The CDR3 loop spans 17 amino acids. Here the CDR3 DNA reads TGCGCCAGCAGCTTGGTCCCGAGCGGGAAGAACACCGGGGAGCTGTTTTTT. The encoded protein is CASSLVPSGKNTGELFF. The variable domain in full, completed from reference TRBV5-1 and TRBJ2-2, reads KAGVTQTPRYLIKTRGQQVTLSCSPISGHRSVSWYQQTPGQGLQFLFEYFSETQRNKGNFPGRFSGRQFSNSRSEMNVSTLELGDSALYLCASSLVPSGKNTGELFFGEGSRLTVL.

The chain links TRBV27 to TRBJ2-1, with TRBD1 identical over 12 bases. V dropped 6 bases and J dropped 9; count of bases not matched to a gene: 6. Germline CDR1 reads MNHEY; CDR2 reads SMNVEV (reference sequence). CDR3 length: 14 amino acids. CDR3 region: CASSPGQGAGEQFF. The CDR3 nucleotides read TGTGCCAGCAGCCCGGGACAGGGGGCCGGTGAGCAGTTCTTC.

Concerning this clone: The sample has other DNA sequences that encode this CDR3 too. The CDR3: CASSRNEKLFF. CDR3 nucleotide sequence: TGTGCCAGTAGTCGGAATGAAAAACTGTTTTTT. The V and J genes are TRBV19 and TRBJ1-4; D is ambiguous. The germline V gene has CDR1 LNHDA and CDR2 SQIVND (reference sequence). This CDR3 has 11 residues. V was trimmed by 5 bases and J by 5 bases, leaving 3 bases between them.

The CDR3 loop reads CAWSVGQVGNTEAFF. CDR3 nucleotide sequence: TGTGCCTGGAGTGTAGGACAGGTTGGGAACACTGAAGCTTTCTTT. This chain links TRBV30 with TRBJ1-1; 7 nucleotides agree with TRBD1. The junction had 5 bases not matched to a gene; V was cut back by 0 bases and J by 1 base. Germline V gene data show CDR1 as GTSNPN and CDR2 as SVGIG (reference sequence). This CDR3 comprises 15 residues.

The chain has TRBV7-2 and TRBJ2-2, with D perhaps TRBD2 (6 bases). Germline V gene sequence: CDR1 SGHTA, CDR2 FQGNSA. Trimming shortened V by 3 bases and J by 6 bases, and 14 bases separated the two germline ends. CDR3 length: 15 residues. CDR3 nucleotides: TGTGCCAGCAGCTTGCAGGGAGGAGGATCCGGGGAGCTGTTTTTT. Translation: CASSLQGGGSGELFF.

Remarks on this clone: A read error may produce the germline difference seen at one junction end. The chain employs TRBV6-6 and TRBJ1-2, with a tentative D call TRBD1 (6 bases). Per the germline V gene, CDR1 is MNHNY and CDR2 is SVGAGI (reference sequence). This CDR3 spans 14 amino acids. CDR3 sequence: CASIATGPNYGYTF. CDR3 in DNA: TGTGCCAGCATCGCGACAGGCCCTAATTATGGCTACACCTTC.

The CDR3 DNA reads TGTGCCACCTCGGGTTATGGAACTCCGGGGTCACCCCTCCACTTT. It yields the protein CATSGYGTPGSPLHF. The chain employs TRBV15 and TRBJ1-6; D ambiguous. This CDR3 contains 15 residues. Germline loops: CDR1 LNHNV, CDR2 YYDKDF (reference sequence). Trimming took off 8 bases at V and 10 bases at J, with 21 bases between the two ends.

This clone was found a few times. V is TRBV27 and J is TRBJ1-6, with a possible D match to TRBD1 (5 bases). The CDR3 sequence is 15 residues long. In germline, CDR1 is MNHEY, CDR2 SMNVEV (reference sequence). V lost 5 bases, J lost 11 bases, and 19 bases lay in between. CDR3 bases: TGTGCCAGCAGTCCCCTCCCCTGGACAAGGCCACCCCTCCACTTT. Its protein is CASSPLPWTRPPLHF.

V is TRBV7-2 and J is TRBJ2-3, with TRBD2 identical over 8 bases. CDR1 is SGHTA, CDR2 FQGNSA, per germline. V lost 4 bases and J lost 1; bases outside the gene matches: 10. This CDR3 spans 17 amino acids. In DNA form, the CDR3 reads TGTGCCAGCAGCTCATACGGACAAGCGGGGGGCACAGATACGCAGTATTTT. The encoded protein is CASSSYGQAGGTDTQYF. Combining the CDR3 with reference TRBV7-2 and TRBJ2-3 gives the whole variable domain GAGVSQSPSNKVTEKGKDVELRCDPISGHTALYWYRQSLGQGLEFLIYFQGNSAPDKSGLPSDRFSAERTGGSVSTLTIQRTQQEDSAVYLCASSSYGQAGGTDTQYFGPGTRLTVL.

CDR3 nucleotides: TGTGCCAGCAGTTTTGGTACAGAGACTCAGCAGTACTTC. Protein product: CASSFGTETQQYF. V and J are TRBV27 and TRBJ2-7; no clear D. From germline, CDR1 is MNHEY and CDR2 SMNVEV (reference sequence). V lost 3 bases, J lost 8 bases, and 14 bases lay in between. CDR3 length: 13 residues.

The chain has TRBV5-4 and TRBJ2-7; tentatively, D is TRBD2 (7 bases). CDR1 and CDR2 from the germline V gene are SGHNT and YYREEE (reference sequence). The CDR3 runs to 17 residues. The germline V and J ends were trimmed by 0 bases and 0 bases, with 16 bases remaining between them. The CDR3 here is CASSLGGRGANSYEQYF. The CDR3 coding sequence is TGTGCCAGCAGCTTGGGGGGTCGGGGGGCCAACTCCTACGAGCAGTACTTC.

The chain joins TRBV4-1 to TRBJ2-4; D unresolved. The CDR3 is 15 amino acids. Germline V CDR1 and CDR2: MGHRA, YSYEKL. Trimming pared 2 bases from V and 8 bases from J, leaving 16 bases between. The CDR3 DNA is TGCGCCAGCAGCCAAAACGTCCACCGGGCGGACATTCAGTACTTC. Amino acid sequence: CASSQNVHRADIQYF.

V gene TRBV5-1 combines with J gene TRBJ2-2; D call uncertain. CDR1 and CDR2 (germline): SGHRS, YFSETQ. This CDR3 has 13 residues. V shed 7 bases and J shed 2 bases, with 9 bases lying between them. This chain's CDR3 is CASWAANTGELFF. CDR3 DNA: TGCGCCAGCTGGGCAGCAAACACCGGGGAGCTGTTTTTT.

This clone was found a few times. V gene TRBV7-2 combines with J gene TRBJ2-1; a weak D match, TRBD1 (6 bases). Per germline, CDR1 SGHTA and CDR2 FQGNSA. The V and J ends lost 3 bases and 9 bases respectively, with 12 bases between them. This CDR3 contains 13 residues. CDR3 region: CASSFQRGSEQFF. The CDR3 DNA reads TGTGCCAGCAGCTTCCAAAGGGGGAGTGAGCAGTTCTTC.